This T cell receptor (beta chain) derives from a study of T cell responses to AZD1222 COVID-19 vaccine. A word on this clone: Its target is unknown.

Trimming took 6 bases from V and 9 from J; bases not matched to a gene: 9. This CDR3 spans 14 amino acids. The germline gives CDR1 SGDLS, CDR2 YYNGEE. This table comes from immunoSEQ multiplex PCR, and its TCRdb copy is limited to in-frame clones, with some not included. The sample has about 110,000 clones; roughly 89% are singletons. Study-wide findings and caveats: After the peak T cell response, and only then, were repertoires sampled. At 160-218 and 743-854, vaccine-associated CD4 TCRs were dominant, and they spanned spike. Donors were largely white British and mainly female; clonal diversity was possibly underestimated. Among those given AZD1222, only six were seropositive at baseline.

The clonotype originates from an adult in good health. Sequenced here: peripheral blood, sampled on day 0 of MenACWY control vaccination. The chain combines TRBV9 with TRBJ1-6; 7 bases match TRBD1. CDR3 DNA sequence: TGTGCCAGCAACAGGGGAGGGGGCGGTTCACCCCTCCACTTT. Translating gives CASNRGGGGSPLHF.